A single sample gave rise to the 17 T cell receptor beta chains below, sequenced in a study of T cells in Graves' hyperthyroidism and ophthalmopathy. TCR beta CDR3 region amplification was performed from RNA transcripts. The study used the HTBI primer set for a first-round RT-PCR of the TCR CDR3. TCRdb processed the multiplex PCR reads anew with MiXCR; each CDR3 protein has one entry. The sample records 300,000 to 400,000 distinct CDR3 sequences, 21% being singletons. Sequenced: blood. The origin of the receptors is a woman between 45 and 60 years old with Graves' hyperthyroidism.

The table lists this clonotype with many counts. V is TRBV9 and J is TRBJ2-3; D call uncertain. The germline gives CDR1 SGDLS, CDR2 YYNGEE. The ends were cut back, 0 bases at V and 4 bases at J, with 18 bases in the middle. The CDR3 consists of 17 residues. This CDR3 reads CASSVAFAPMAADTQYF. CDR3 nucleotides: TGTGCCAGCAGCGTAGCTTTTGCGCCCATGGCGGCAGATACGCAGTATTTT. Using reference TRBV9 and TRBJ2-3 for the parts outside the CDR3, the full variable domain is DSGVTQTPKHLITATGQRVTLRCSPRSGDLSVYWYQQSLDQGLQFLIQYYNGEERAKGNILERFSAQQFPDLHSELNLSSLELGDSALYFCASSVAFAPMAADTQYFGPGTRLTVL.

This clonotype was found a few times. The CDR3 loop reads CASSLRIAGEQYF. CDR3 coding DNA: TGTGCCAGCAGCCTCAGAATAGCGGGAGAGCAGTACTTC. V gene TRBV14 combines with J gene TRBJ2-7; 8 bases agree with TRBD2. The V gene's germline CDR1 is SGHDN and CDR2 FVKESK. V was clipped by 4 bases and J by 7 bases; unmatched bases: 6. The CDR3 has 13 amino acids.

This chain connects TRBV2 to TRBJ2-2; 7 bases fit TRBD1. This CDR3 is 16 amino acids long. Germline trimming cut 6 bases from V and 6 bases from J; bases unmatched to any gene: 13. Looked up from germline, CDR1 is SNHLY and CDR2 is FYNNEI. The CDR3 DNA is TGTGCCAGCAGGCTTATCCTGCCCACAGGGGCCGGGGAGCTGTTTTTT. It translates to CASRLILPTGAGELFF.

V and J are TRBV5-5 and TRBJ1-4, with a tentative D call TRBD1 (5 bases). CDR3 length: 12 residues. Trimming left V 4 bases short and J 8 bases short, with 9 bases between. CDR1 and CDR2 from the germline V gene are SGHKS and YYEKEE (reference sequence). The CDR3 protein is CASSTRGEKLFF. DNA for the CDR3: TGTGCCAGCAGCACCCGGGGCGAAAAACTGTTTTTT. Full variable domain (missing parts from reference TRBV5-5 and TRBJ1-4): DAGVTQSPTHLIKTRGQQVTLRCSPISGHKSVSWYQQVLGQGPQFIFQYYEKEERGRGNFPDRFSARQFPNYSSELNVNALLLGDSALYLCASSTRGEKLFFGSGTQLSVL.

Only a few counts were recorded for this clonotype. The chain is built from TRBV4-1 and TRBJ2-6, with D unresolved. From germline, CDR1 is MGHRA and CDR2 YSYEKL. V lost 5 bases and J 0 bases, leaving 14 bases between the germline ends. This CDR3 has 17 residues. CDR3 region: CASSGFTESSGANVLTF. The CDR3 region has the DNA TGCGCCAGCAGCGGGTTCACGGAAAGCTCTGGGGCCAACGTCCTGACTTTC.

Many counts were recorded for this clonotype. The chain recombines TRBV30 with TRBJ2-2, with D maybe TRBD1 (5 bases). The CDR3 consists of 15 residues. The germline V gene has CDR1 GTSNPN and CDR2 SVGIG (reference sequence). Trimming stripped 0 bases from V and 0 bases from J, with 8 bases between. DNA of the CDR3: TGTGCCTGGAGTGTGGGGCATTCGAACACCGGGGAGCTGTTTTTT. Its protein product is CAWSVGHSNTGELFF.

This clonotype was found many times. The genes are TRBV5-6 and TRBJ2-6; D is undetermined. Germline V gives CDR1 SGHDT, CDR2 YYEEEE. The CDR3 runs to 16 residues. Trimming stripped 0 bases from V and 0 bases from J, with 7 bases between. The CDR3 nucleotides are TGTGCCAGCAGCTTGGGTCGGGTCTCTGGGGCCAACGTCCTGACTTTC. Translation gives CASSLGRVSGANVLTF.

The chain links TRBV12-3 or TRBV12-4 to TRBJ1-2, with 12 bases that match TRBD1. V dropped 6 bases and J dropped 4; count of bases not matched to a gene: 3. This CDR3 comprises 14 residues. The CDR3 DNA sequence: TGTGCCAGCAGGGGGACAGGGGGCGGCTATGGCTACACCTTC. Translating gives CASRGTGGGYGYTF.

This chain joins TRBV20-1 and TRBJ1-1; TRBD1 might be the D (5 bases). Per the germline V gene, CDR1 is DFQATT and CDR2 is SNEGSKA (reference sequence). The CDR3 has 15 amino acids. Trimming left V 0 bases short and J 1 base short, with 12 bases between. Written as DNA, the CDR3 is TGCAGTGCTAGAGACCCGGGACGGGAGAACACTGAAGCTTTCTTT. It codes for CSARDPGRENTEAFF.

This rearrangement joins TRBV6-1 to TRBJ2-5; 7 nucleotides line up with TRBD2. CDR1 MNHNS and CDR2 SASEGT come from the germline V gene. CDR3 size: 15 residues. The V gene end was trimmed by 1 base and the J gene end by 7 bases; junction bases not matched to a gene: 9. CDR3 sequence: CASSEEAGTPATQYF. The CDR3 coding sequence is TGTGCCAGCAGTGAAGAAGCGGGGACCCCAGCGACCCAGTACTTC.

This clonotype was seen repeatedly, ten times or more. The rearrangement links TRBV28 to TRBJ1-1; no reliable D call. In germline, CDR1 is MDHEN, CDR2 SYDVKM. This CDR3 spans 15 amino acids. The V gene lost 8 bases and the J gene lost 1 base, with 17 bases spanning the gap. The CDR3 loop reads CASPPLVGKNTEAFF. Written as DNA, the CDR3 is TGTGCCAGCCCCCCCCTGGTAGGTAAGAACACTGAAGCTTTCTTT.

In this sample, this clonotype turned up many times. The chain is built from TRBV6-1 and TRBJ2-7; a possible D gene is TRBD1 (6 bases). This CDR3 is 11 amino acids long. Germline V gene sequence: CDR1 MNHNS, CDR2 SASEGT. Trimming left V 5 bases short and J 7 bases short, with 9 bases between. CDR3 protein: CASSPQGEQYF. Here the CDR3 DNA reads TGTGCCAGCAGTCCACAGGGAGAGCAGTACTTC.

On this clonotype itself: This is likely a read error, given that the CDR3 carries no conserved phenylalanine or tryptophan at its end. The chain employs TRBV6-5 and TRBJ1-2, with D maybe TRBD1 (6 bases). The V gene's germline CDR1 is MNHEY and CDR2 SVGAGI. The CDR3 loop spans 17 amino acids. V lost 2 bases and J 5 bases, leaving 21 bases between the germline ends. The CDR3 loop is CASSYPRTGITTYGYTL. Here the CDR3 DNA reads TGTGCCAGCAGTTACCCTAGAACAGGGATCACCACGTATGGCTACACCCTC.

This clonotype has only a few counts. This chain uses TRBV9 with TRBJ1-2; D is unresolved. The ends were cut back, 2 bases at V and 4 bases at J, with 15 bases in the middle. The CDR3 runs 15 residues. The germline CDR1 and CDR2 sequences are SGDLS and YYNGEE. This chain's CDR3 is CASSVSRYGGYGYTF. DNA for the CDR3: TGTGCCAGCAGCGTTTCCCGCTACGGTGGCTATGGCTACACCTTC.

This rearrangement joins TRBV6-1 to TRBJ2-7, with 7 bases aligning to TRBD2. J gave up 5 bases and V 5 bases, and 9 bases lay outside the gene matches. The germline V gene encodes CDR1 MNHNS and CDR2 SASEGT. The CDR3 runs to 14 residues. The CDR3, as DNA: TGTGCCAGCAGTAGACTAGCTGGGGACCACGAGCAGTACTTC. Its protein product is CASSRLAGDHEQYF.

The CDR3 region is CASSLYANNEQFF. The CDR3 DNA sequence: TGTGCCAGCAGCTTGTACGCTAACAATGAGCAGTTCTTC. The chain recombines TRBV5-8 with TRBJ2-1; D is uncertain. This CDR3 is built from 13 residues. Germline CDR1 and CDR2: SGHTS and YDEGEE. Trimming took off 1 base at V and 5 bases at J, with 7 bases between the two ends.

This clonotype was picked up many times. In nucleotides, the CDR3 is TGTGCCAGCACAGCGGGCAATGAGCAGTTCTTC. The encoded protein is CASTAGNEQFF. The J gene is TRBJ2-1, the V gene TRBV5-4; possibly TRBD2 for D (6 bases). V gave up 6 bases and J gave up 6 bases, with 7 bases separating them. Germline V gives CDR1 SGHNT, CDR2 YYREEE (reference sequence). CDR3 length: 11 residues.